The rows below give T cell receptor beta chains drawn from one sample of a study of T cells after yellow fever vaccination. Each CDR3 protein gets one entry after TCRdb re-called the 5' RACE reads with MiXCR. The profile shows some 320,000 distinct CDR3 sequences, approximately 10% of them singletons. Sequenced here: CD4+ T cells sorted from PBMCs, sampled 5 days after the yellow fever booster vaccination. Receptors were obtained from a man between 18 and 29 years old who received the YFV17D yellow fever vaccine. Each CDR3 is given with its conserved first and last residue. The D gene is left open where the match is weak. A clone size is listed for some rows: how often the clone was seen (once, few, many), or a class if it is expanded.

J gene | V gene | clone size | D gene | CDR3 protein | CDR3 DNA
TRBJ1-1 | TRBV5-6 | - | TRBD1 | CASSMTGRGLNTEAFF | TGTGCCAGCAGTATGACAGGGAGGGGGTTGAACACTGAAGCTTTCTTT
TRBJ2-6 | TRBV7-2 | many | TRBD1 | CASSRGQAGSGANVLTF | TGTGCCAGCAGCCGGGGACAGGCGGGCTCTGGGGCCAACGTCCTGACTTTC
TRBJ2-5 | TRBV9 | - | TRBD2 | CASSVAVAGGQETQYF | TGTGCCAGCAGCGTAGCTGTAGCGGGGGGTCAAGAGACCCAGTACTTC
TRBJ2-3 | TRBV5-8 | - | - | CASSHPGGTDTQYF | TGTGCCAGCAGCCACCCTGGGGGCACAGATACGCAGTATTTT
TRBJ2-1 | TRBV9 | many | - | CASSVDGQQYNEQFF | TGTGCCAGCAGCGTTGACGGACAGCAATACAATGAGCAGTTCTTC
TRBJ2-5 | TRBV5-1 | few | TRBD2 | CASRLALAGEETQYF | TGCGCCAGCAGGCTTGCTCTAGCGGGGGAAGAGACCCAGTACTTC
TRBJ2-5 | TRBV20-1 | few | - | CSARDSAVQETQYF | TGCAGTGCTAGAGATTCGGCGGTCCAAGAGACCCAGTACTTC
TRBJ1-1 | TRBV5-1 | few | - | CASSLGSRGITEAFF | TGCGCCAGCAGCTTGGGTTCTCGGGGGATCACTGAAGCTTTCTTT
TRBJ2-2 | TRBV5-1 | few | TRBD2 | CASRPAGTRGSGELFF | TGCGCCAGCAGACCCGCCGGGACTAGGGGTTCCGGGGAGCTGTTTTTT
TRBJ2-7 | TRBV6-5 | few | - | CASRRSRSSYEQYF | TGTGCCAGCCGAAGGTCCAGGAGCTCCTACGAGCAGTACTTC
TRBJ2-1 | TRBV19 | few | TRBD2 | CASSRTSGGSHEQFF | TGTGCCAGTTCCCGGACTAGCGGGGGGTCCCATGAGCAGTTCTTC
TRBJ2-1 | TRBV12-3/TRBV12-4 | many | TRBD1 | CASSYDRVAYNEQFF | TGTGCCAGCAGCTATGACAGGGTTGCCTACAATGAGCAGTTCTTC
TRBJ2-1 | TRBV5-1 | - | - | CASSPGGGAYNEQFF | TGCGCCAGCAGCCCCGGAGGGGGGGCCTACAATGAGCAGTTCTTC
TRBJ2-6 | TRBV4-3 | - | TRBD1 | CASSRGTGLSSGANVLTF | TGCGCCAGCAGCCGAGGGACAGGGCTGAGCTCTGGGGCCAACGTCCTGACTTTC
TRBJ2-3 | TRBV6-1 | - | - | CASNVEWVGTDTQYF | TGTGCCAGTAATGTTGAGTGGGTCGGCACAGATACGCAGTATTTT
TRBJ1-1 | TRBV19 | many | - | CASSTFSLGTEAFF | TGTGCCAGTAGTACTTTCAGTTTGGGCACTGAAGCTTTCTTT